Sequencing of this T cell receptor beta chain was carried out in a study of vaccination effects on CD4 cells after COVID-19 (dated 2022 in TCRdb). Turning to the overall study: Across the study, the median time from the second dose to post-vaccine sampling was 72 days (range 14 to 241). In both COVID-19 convalescent patients and infection-naive vaccine recipients, the study compared SARS-CoV-2 spike-specific CD4+ TCR repertoires from before mRNA vaccination with those from after it. A total of 9 to 11 COVID-19 convalescent patients and a few SARS-CoV-2-naive healthy vaccine recipients were included in the full study. In the study, cultures from other donors were sequenced using the Oncomine TCR Beta short-read assay on an Illumina iSeq 100.

What the research found in general, with its limitations: Clones induced by infection and clones induced by vaccination both contracted markedly at late timepoints after vaccination, which fits with T cell responses waning over time. In healthy vaccine recipients, vaccine-induced clones were almost all SARS-CoV-2 mono-reactive, with only 1 of 255 cross-reactive with common cold coronaviruses. The study was limited by a small number of convalescent patients and lacked early post-infection timepoints.

The receptor library was made with the immunoSEQ multiplex PCR assay. DNA from the CD4+ T cells that had been cultured and isolated underwent TCR beta CDR3 sequencing. In the original analysis: Non-productive TCR sequences were discarded, and reads were trimmed to the CDR3 region, with only CDR3s of 7 or more amino acids retained. The MANAFEST web app was used to identify antigen-specific clonotypes by comparing expansion in peptide wells with expansion in reference cultures. To be called positive, a clone needed expansion at FDR<0.05 compared with the reference and with all other wells, an odds ratio greater than 5, and a frequency greater than 0.1% in two replicate wells. A clonotype was called cross-reactive if it was significantly expanded both in SARS-CoV-2 spike wells and in at least one common cold coronavirus spike condition. CDR3 similarity was assessed by Levenshtein distance using the stringdist R package, and unrooted trees were constructed with ape in R 3.6.1. TCRdb limited this immuneACCESS table to in-frame rearrangements with V and J called. A share of clones is missing; checked studies link under half to unresolved V genes, and the rest is unexplained. V, J and clone size are those of that table, while D and trimming were read from the DNA. The sample includes more than 20,000 clones, with about 75% observed a single time. Together, the top ten hold roughly 6.5% of the sample.

This clone was seen once. Its antigen target is currently unknown. Base qualities are not provided; no much larger clone lies one nucleotide away. V is clipped by 5 bases and J by 2 bases, and the sequence between their germline boundaries is 13 bases long. The CDR3 measures 15 amino acids from cysteine to phenylalanine. Kept here is only the CDR3 DNA, which spans 45 bases and is read in frame from base 1. Reading the germline V gene gives CDR1 MGHDK and CDR2 SYGVNS. In the ViraFEST assay, PBMC were stimulated with viral peptide pools, and antigen-specific CD4+ T cell clonotypes were then identified by expansion using TCR sequencing. After around 10 days of culture, CD4+ T cells were isolated with the EasySep CD4+ T cell isolation kit. Participants received two doses of either the BNT162b2 or the mRNA-1273 mRNA SARS-CoV-2 vaccine. Negative nucleocapsid antibody results before and after vaccination confirmed that the healthy vaccine recipients had no prior SARS-CoV-2 infection. Approximately 2 million PBMC per well were cultured in IMDM with about 4.6% human AB serum, 10 IU/ml IL-2 and gentamicin, plus 10 ug/ml peptides. Half of the culture medium was replaced with fresh IL-2-containing medium on days 3 and 7. Unless noted otherwise, every peptide stimulation condition was cultured in triplicate wells. PBMC were separated from whole blood using Ficoll-Paque Plus gradient centrifugation and were then either cryopreserved at -140C or used fresh. The overlapping peptide pools covered the spike proteins of SARS-CoV-2 and of the common cold coronaviruses HCoV-NL63, HCoV-OC43 and HCoV-229E. The QIAamp micro DNA kit was used to extract genomic DNA from the cultured CD4+ T cells.

The starting material was CD4+ T cells from PBMCs cultured with SARS-CoV-2 spike peptides, obtained after COVID-19 vaccination. The cell subset or site label of this sample denotes: SARS-CoV-2 spike overlapping peptide pool stimulation. The sequence came from a human donor who received a COVID-19 vaccine. Some clones in this sample may be carry-over from other donors' samples. The rearranged chain carries TRBV25-1 and TRBJ1-3, with an unclear D gene assignment. The DNA sequence is given as TGTGCCAGCAGTCCTACCGACACCCCTGGAAACACCATATATTTT. This codes for CASSPTDTPGNTIYF.